The entry below gives a single TCR beta chain sequence along with its context. The age range of participants was 18 to 89 years, with residence in about 25 US areas. Germline V gene lookup returns CDR1 LGHDT and CDR2 YNNKEL (reference sequence). V lost 4 bases and J 3 bases, leaving 15 bases between the germline ends. CDR3 length equals 15 residues. The data were obtained in a study of blood T cell repertoires in COVID-19. Study-wide background: COVID-19 samples from acute and convalescent phases originated in the United States, Italy and Spain.

The repertoire was sequenced with immunoSEQ multiplex PCR; TCRdb's copy has only in-frame clones and lacks some. Among roughly 220,000 clones, around 91% were seen once, and the ten largest hold approximately 16%. This TCR was recovered from a man aged 25-40 years who had been exposed to COVID-19. The chain carries TRBV3-1 (or the pseudogene TRBV3-2) and TRBJ1-2, with TRBD1 as a possible D gene (6 bases). Sequenced input: PBMCs or T cells enriched from blood (not recorded which). The CDR3 protein is CASSLGRGADYGYTF. CDR3 nucleotide sequence: TGTGCCAGCAGCCTCGGCAGGGGCGCGGACTATGGCTACACCTTC.